The table lists the clone carrying this T cell receptor beta chain with a few counts. Germline loops: CDR1 MNHEY, CDR2 SMNVEV (reference sequence). This CDR3 region has 17 residues. V lost 2 bases to trimming and J lost 2 bases, with 18 bases between them. The record originates from a study of cytotoxic CD8 clonotypes in ibrutinib-treated CLL. Overall study context: Partial responses totalled roughly 24 and complete responses 2; after median approximately 62 months, roughly 14 remained remitted and approximately twelve progressed.

Method: immunoSEQ multiplex PCR; TCRdb's copy keeps in-frame clones and lacks some. The data contain 130,000 or so clones, around three quarters of them singletons. V and J are TRBV27 and TRBJ1-2, with D unresolved. This material consisted of PBMCs, taken after 12 months of ibrutinib treatment. This TCR derives from a human donor with chronic lymphocytic leukemia. The CDR3 region is CASSLQVRWGVNYGYTF. The CDR3 region has the DNA TGTGCCAGCAGTTTACAAGTCAGGTGGGGTGTGAACTATGGCTACACCTTC.